This T cell receptor beta chain derives from a study of T cell repertoires in cytomegalovirus infection. The CDR3 extends over 16 amino acids. Germline values: CDR1 SGHVS, CDR2 FQNEAQ. V dropped 4 bases and J dropped 6; count of bases not matched to a gene: 8. In TCRdb, the reads were re-called with MiXCR into one record per CDR3 protein. The profile shows about 770,000 distinct CDR3 sequences, about 28% of them singletons. This clonotype was counted ten times or more. What it binds is unknown. The TCR sequence derives from a human donor in good health (CMV status not recorded). Some clones in this sample may be carry-over from other donors' samples. V usage is TRBV7-8 and J usage is TRBJ2-1; 11 positions agree with TRBD2. Sequenced material: cultured CD8+ T cells from PBMCs, taken from culture after CMV antigen stimulation. In DNA, the CDR3 is TGTGCCAGCAGCTCCAGCCTAGCGGGGGGAGGCAATGAGCAGTTCTTC. Residues: CASSSSLAGGGNEQFF.